This T cell receptor beta chain was retrieved from a study of blood T cell repertoires in COVID-19. Sequenced by immunoSEQ multiplex PCR; TCRdb stores in-frame clones only, minus some. The sample has about 120,000 clones, approximately 80% seen once. The clonotype originates from a man between 60 and 75 years old with acute or convalescent COVID-19. Specimen: peripheral blood.

CDR3: CASSLGGNNQPQHF. In DNA, the CDR3 is TGCGCCAGCAGCCTCGGGGGAAACAATCAGCCCCAGCATTTT. This sequence joins TRBV5-1 and TRBJ1-5, with D possibly matching TRBD1 (5 bases). Trimming cost V 4 bases and J 3 bases, with 11 bases left between them. CDR3 length equals 14 residues. Germline V CDR1 and CDR2: SGHRS, YFSETQ.